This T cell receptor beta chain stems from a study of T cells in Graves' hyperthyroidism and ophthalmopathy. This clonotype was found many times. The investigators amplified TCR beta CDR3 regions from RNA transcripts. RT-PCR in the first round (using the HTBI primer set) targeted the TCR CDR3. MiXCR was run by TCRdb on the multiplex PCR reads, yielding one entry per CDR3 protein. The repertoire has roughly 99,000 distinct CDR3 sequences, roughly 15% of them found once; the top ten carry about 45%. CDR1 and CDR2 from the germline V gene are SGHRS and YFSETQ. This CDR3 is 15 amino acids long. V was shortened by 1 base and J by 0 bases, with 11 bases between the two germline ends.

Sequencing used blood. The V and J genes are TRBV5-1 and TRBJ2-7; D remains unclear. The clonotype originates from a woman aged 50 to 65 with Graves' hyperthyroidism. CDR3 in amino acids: CASSLFPGSSYEQYV. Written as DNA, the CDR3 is TGCGCCAGCAGCTTGTTCCCAGGTAGCTCCTACGAGCAGTACGTC.